This section outlines one T cell receptor (beta chain) sequence together with its context. An end of the junction does not agree with germline; a read error may underlie this. From the 5' RACE reads, TCRdb called clonotypes with MiXCR, one entry per CDR3 protein. The data show about 140,000 distinct CDR3 sequences, roughly 8.3% seen once. This sample stems from a study of CD8 T cells in ankylosing spondylitis. CDR3 length equals 19 residues. The chain combines TRBV12-3 or TRBV12-4 with TRBJ2-1; 7 bases agree with TRBD1. Source material: synovial fluid, either unsorted or a sorted T cell fraction (not recorded which). This receptor was identified in a male donor with ankylosing spondylitis. The CDR3 coding sequence is TGTGCCTGCAGCCCACACCCAGGACAGGTAGGCGGTCCCTACAATGAGCAGTTCTTC. It encodes CACSPHPGQVGGPYNEQFF.